This TCR beta chain comes out of a study of tissue T cells after allogeneic stem cell transplantation. The length of the CDR3 is 13 residues. The V and J ends lost 0 bases and 2 bases respectively, with 8 bases between them. From germline, CDR1 is GKSSPN and CDR2 SITVG. A few counts support this clone. Mouse gene names and germline throughout. The read ends 1 residue early relative to the CDR3; the germline J gene fills the gap. The table came from immunoSEQ multiplex PCR; TCRdb's copy has only in-frame clones and leaves some out. The table has approximately 47,000 clones, nearly 75% seen once; the top ten hold under 0.9%.

The clonotype comes from a pool of C57BL/6 mice in good health. V gene TRBV31 combines with J gene TRBJ2-7; TRBD2 is a possible D gene (5 bases). The sequencing input was sorted cells pooled from one or two spleens. Partial CDR3 DNA: TGTGCCTGGAGTCTAAGTGGGGCCTATGAACAGTAC. Translation gives CAWSLSGAYEQY. Given in full, the CDR3 is CAWSLSGAYEQYF.